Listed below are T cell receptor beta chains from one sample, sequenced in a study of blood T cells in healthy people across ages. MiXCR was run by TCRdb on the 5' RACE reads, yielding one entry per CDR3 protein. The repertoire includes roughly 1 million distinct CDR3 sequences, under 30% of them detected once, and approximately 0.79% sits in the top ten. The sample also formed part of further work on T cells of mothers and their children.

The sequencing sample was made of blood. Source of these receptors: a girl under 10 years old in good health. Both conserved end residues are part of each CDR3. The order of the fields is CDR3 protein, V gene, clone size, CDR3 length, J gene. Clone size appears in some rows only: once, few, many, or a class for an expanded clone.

CDR3aa: CASRTRENTGELFF
v_gene: TRBV27
abundance: few
len: 14
j_gene: TRBJ2-2

CDR3aa: CASQTRRTEAFF
v_gene: TRBV10-3
abundance: .
len: 12
j_gene: TRBJ1-1

CDR3aa: CSVEGVASETQYF
v_gene: TRBV29-1
abundance: few
len: 13
j_gene: TRBJ2-5

CDR3aa: CASSSMIASSGDRETQYF
v_gene: TRBV11-1
abundance: few
len: 18
j_gene: TRBJ2-5

CDR3aa: CATRRGNQPQHF
v_gene: TRBV24-1
abundance: few
len: 12
j_gene: TRBJ1-5

CDR3aa: CASSREFETQYF
v_gene: TRBV3-1
abundance: .
len: 12
j_gene: TRBJ2-5

CDR3aa: CSASDRGGDTEAFF
v_gene: TRBV29-1
abundance: few
len: 14
j_gene: TRBJ1-1

CDR3aa: CSAGQVSYEQYF
v_gene: TRBV29-1
abundance: .
len: 12
j_gene: TRBJ2-7

CDR3aa: CASTPDTYQETQYF
v_gene: TRBV5-1
abundance: few
len: 14
j_gene: TRBJ2-5

CDR3aa: CSARAPLEGWEQYF
v_gene: TRBV20-1
abundance: .
len: 14
j_gene: TRBJ2-7

CDR3aa: CASSPAYGDEKLFF
v_gene: TRBV19
abundance: .
len: 14
j_gene: TRBJ1-4

CDR3aa: CSVVFIPYEQYF
v_gene: TRBV29-1
abundance: few
len: 12
j_gene: TRBJ2-7

CDR3aa: CASSQEMVRLDKFF
v_gene: TRBV4-1
abundance: few
len: 14
j_gene: TRBJ2-1

CDR3aa: CASSQEYYGYTF
v_gene: TRBV3-1
abundance: few
len: 12
j_gene: TRBJ1-2

CDR3aa: CASSMDREGGYTF
v_gene: TRBV7-2
abundance: .
len: 13
j_gene: TRBJ1-2

CDR3aa: CASSLLPGSQETQYF
v_gene: TRBV7-3
abundance: many
len: 15
j_gene: TRBJ2-5

CDR3aa: CASRDSGLYEQYF
v_gene: TRBV2
abundance: once
len: 13
j_gene: TRBJ2-7

CDR3aa: CASSLMSSSTDTQYF
v_gene: TRBV5-8
abundance: .
len: 15
j_gene: TRBJ2-3

CDR3aa: CATSLRLAGDIDTQYF
v_gene: TRBV15
abundance: .
len: 16
j_gene: TRBJ2-3

CDR3aa: CSVVGGELYEQYF
v_gene: TRBV29-1
abundance: .
len: 13
j_gene: TRBJ2-7

CDR3aa: CASSHRPGLATYNEQFF
v_gene: TRBV4-1
abundance: .
len: 17
j_gene: TRBJ2-1

CDR3aa: CASSVSWFGGRSYNERFF
v_gene: TRBV9
abundance: .
len: 18
j_gene: TRBJ2-1

CDR3aa: CASSRDSSLEDTQYF
v_gene: TRBV7-9
abundance: few
len: 15
j_gene: TRBJ2-3

CDR3aa: CASRMWDRETEAFF
v_gene: TRBV4-1
abundance: .
len: 14
j_gene: TRBJ1-1

CDR3aa: CASSSGALQPYEQYF
v_gene: TRBV11-2
abundance: .
len: 15
j_gene: TRBJ2-7

CDR3aa: CATSNGGEQFF
v_gene: TRBV15
abundance: many
len: 11
j_gene: TRBJ2-1

CDR3aa: CASSPGSVYEQYF
v_gene: TRBV7-2
abundance: few
len: 13
j_gene: TRBJ2-7

CDR3aa: CASTTGGEQYF
v_gene: TRBV28
abundance: .
len: 11
j_gene: TRBJ2-7

CDR3aa: CASSLYTGVHNTEAFF
v_gene: TRBV5-6
abundance: few
len: 16
j_gene: TRBJ1-1

CDR3aa: CASRGTATTPANYGYTF
v_gene: TRBV28
abundance: .
len: 17
j_gene: TRBJ1-2

CDR3aa: CATEVDRDGKYEQYF
v_gene: TRBV28
abundance: .
len: 15
j_gene: TRBJ2-7

CDR3aa: CASSFRQGNIQYF
v_gene: TRBV7-2
abundance: many
len: 13
j_gene: TRBJ2-4

CDR3aa: CASSYTGFKDNGYTF
v_gene: TRBV6-5
abundance: .
len: 15
j_gene: TRBJ1-2

CDR3aa: CASSPTSIQKFF
v_gene: TRBV5-5
abundance: .
len: 12
j_gene: TRBJ2-5

CDR3aa: CASRLGGKETQYF
v_gene: TRBV28
abundance: .
len: 13
j_gene: TRBJ2-5

CDR3aa: CASSPRGMTGQGGETQYF
v_gene: TRBV4-2
abundance: .
len: 18
j_gene: TRBJ2-5

CDR3aa: CASSLGGTYNGQFF
v_gene: TRBV7-3
abundance: .
len: 14
j_gene: TRBJ2-1

CDR3aa: CASSSGGSSANEKLFF
v_gene: TRBV5-4
abundance: few
len: 16
j_gene: TRBJ1-4

CDR3aa: CASSRPLNGGNEQFF
v_gene: TRBV6-1
abundance: few
len: 15
j_gene: TRBJ2-1

CDR3aa: CASSPDRSPLEWYF
v_gene: TRBV9
abundance: .
len: 14
j_gene: TRBJ2-7

CDR3aa: CSARDHIETVYNEQFF
v_gene: TRBV20-1
abundance: few
len: 16
j_gene: TRBJ2-1

CDR3aa: CASSYSGYSHEQYF
v_gene: TRBV6-5
abundance: few
len: 14
j_gene: .

CDR3aa: CARGEGTNNEQFF
v_gene: TRBV6-2/TRBV6-3
abundance: .
len: 13
j_gene: TRBJ2-1

CDR3aa: CAIDRANTGELFF
v_gene: TRBV10-3
abundance: few
len: 13
j_gene: TRBJ2-2

CDR3aa: CSVSWGETQYF
v_gene: TRBV20-1
abundance: .
len: 11
j_gene: TRBJ2-5

CDR3aa: CSALWDRQKLFF
v_gene: TRBV29-1
abundance: .
len: 12
j_gene: TRBJ1-4

CDR3aa: CGVGGMETQYF
v_gene: TRBV7-7
abundance: .
len: 11
j_gene: TRBJ2-5

CDR3aa: CASSQDSLNEKLFF
v_gene: TRBV14
abundance: .
len: 14
j_gene: TRBJ1-4

CDR3aa: CASSQVRSSTQYF
v_gene: TRBV3-1
abundance: few
len: 13
j_gene: TRBJ2-3

CDR3aa: CASSLSTGLVYGYTF
v_gene: TRBV12-3/TRBV12-4
abundance: .
len: 15
j_gene: TRBJ1-2

CDR3aa: CASGNLRETQYF
v_gene: TRBV6-5
abundance: .
len: 12
j_gene: TRBJ2-5

CDR3aa: CSVSPVLSETQYF
v_gene: TRBV29-1
abundance: .
len: 13
j_gene: TRBJ2-5

CDR3aa: CASTQDSHEQYF
v_gene: TRBV2
abundance: few
len: 12
j_gene: TRBJ2-7

CDR3aa: CGETRGTDTQYF
v_gene: TRBV29-1
abundance: few
len: 12
j_gene: TRBJ2-3

CDR3aa: CVSSPPMRDTIYF
v_gene: TRBV11-2
abundance: .
len: 13
j_gene: TRBJ1-3

CDR3aa: CVNGDGLAKNIQYF
v_gene: TRBV28
abundance: few
len: 14
j_gene: TRBJ2-4

CDR3aa: CAISPSTTGTYEQYF
v_gene: TRBV10-3
abundance: few
len: 15
j_gene: .

CDR3aa: CAISGGGARGYAEERANVLTF
v_gene: TRBV10-3
abundance: many
len: 21
j_gene: TRBJ2-6